Described below is a single T cell receptor beta chain sequence and its context. The authors' processing: Reference gene primer amplification in the assay estimated nucleated cell counts. Sequenced by immunoSEQ multiplex PCR; TCRdb stores in-frame clones only, minus some. That table furnishes V, J and clone size, whereas the DNA furnished D and trimming. The sample shows under 250,000 clones, about 83% of them seen only once. This entry is derived from a study of blood T cell repertoires in COVID-19. For the study at large: The samples span acute and convalescent COVID-19 from the United States, Italy and Spain.

The V segment lost 4 bases and the J segment 4 bases; nucleotides outside the gene matches: 7. The CDR3 consists of 16 residues. Germline CDR1 MDHEN, CDR2 SYDVKM. The sequenced sample was peripheral blood. The TCR sequence derives from a man aged 50 to 59 with acute or convalescent COVID-19. The chain carries TRBV28 and TRBJ2-6; TRBD1 agrees at 7 bases. CDR3 residues: CASSSPQGNGANVLTF. CDR3 DNA sequence: TGTGCCAGCAGTTCACCACAGGGGAACGGGGCCAACGTCCTGACTTTC.